The 21 T cell receptor beta chains below come from one sample, sequenced in a study of CD8 T cells in Susac syndrome. A quantity of roughly 0.5 to 1 ug RNA underwent reverse transcription using random hexamers. MiXCR, applied by TCRdb to the immunoSEQ multiplex PCR reads, yields one record per CDR3 protein. The sample includes 110,000 or so distinct CDR3 sequences, 85% to 95% of them seen just once. The sample was CD4+ T cells from PBMCs. Source of these receptors: a human donor in good health.

The chain couples TRBV30 to TRBJ2-3, with TRBD2 identical over 7 bases. This CDR3 contains 14 residues. The V segment lost 7 bases and the J segment 3 bases; nucleotides outside the gene matches: 10. Germline CDR1 reads GTSNPN; CDR2 reads SVGIG (reference sequence). The CDR3 DNA follows: TGTGCCTTCACGGGGGGACCTGGGACAGATACGCAGTATTTT. This gives the protein CAFTGGPGTDTQYF.

The genes are TRBV20-1 and TRBJ2-5; perhaps D is TRBD1 or TRBD2 (5 bases each). The V gene's germline CDR1 is DFQATT and CDR2 SNEGSKA (reference sequence). The CDR3 has 13 residues. V was cut by 3 bases and J by 7 bases, with 15 bases left in between. The chain's CDR3 is CSARGESTRTQYF. CDR3 nucleotide sequence: TGCAGTGCTAGGGGGGAAAGCACAAGGACCCAGTACTTC.

The V gene is TRBV7-9, the J gene TRBJ2-4, with D unclear. Looked up from germline, CDR1 is SEHNR and CDR2 is FQNEAQ (reference sequence). The V end was cut by 5 bases, the J end by 8 bases, with 7 bases between. This CDR3 comprises 11 residues. CDR3 nucleotides: TGTGCCAGCAGCATACAAGACATTCAGTACTTC. Translating it yields CASSIQDIQYF.

This rearrangement joins TRBV20-1 to TRBJ2-1; D unresolved. CDR3 size: 10 residues. Per germline, CDR1 DFQATT and CDR2 SNEGSKA (reference sequence). The V end was cut by 7 bases, the J end by 9 bases, with 10 bases between. CDR3 DNA sequence: TGCAGTGGCCCCGGTCGTGAGCAGTTCTTC. Amino acids: CSGPGREQFF.

V and J are TRBV9 and TRBJ1-4; 7 nucleotides agree with TRBD1. Trimming took 3 bases from V and 8 from J; bases not matched to a gene: 4. The CDR3 extends over 13 amino acids. Germline lookup yields CDR1 SGDLS and CDR2 YYNGEE. CDR3 loop: CASSARGEEKLFF. CDR3 nucleotides: TGTGCCAGCAGCGCCAGGGGGGAGGAAAAACTGTTTTTT.

The chain is built from TRBV20-1 and TRBJ2-7, with a possible D match to TRBD2 (6 bases). V was clipped by 6 bases and J by 2 bases, with 26 bases between them. This CDR3 has 17 amino acids. Germline V CDR1 and CDR2: DFQATT, SNEGSKA (reference sequence). The CDR3 nucleotides are TGCAGTGCGCTTAGCGGCAGGGTATTAGGGGTCGCCTACGAGCAGTACTTC. Translation gives CSALSGRVLGVAYEQYF.

On this clonotype: A junction boundary mismatches the germline segment, possibly from a read error. V usage is TRBV18 and J usage is TRBJ1-5; D is unresolved. The CDR3 extends over 14 amino acids. Germline V gene sequence: CDR1 KGHSH, CDR2 LQKENI. CDR3 sequence reads: CASSPPNSNQPQHF. The CDR3 DNA is TGTGCCAGCTCCCCACCAAATAGCAATCAGCCCCAGCATTTT.

This rearrangement joins TRBV20-1 to TRBJ2-3; 8 bases match TRBD2. J was trimmed by 6 bases and V by 3 bases; bases with no gene match: 5. The V gene's germline CDR1 is DFQATT and CDR2 SNEGSKA (reference sequence). The CDR3 is 13 amino acids. In DNA form, the CDR3 reads TGCAGTGCTAGTAAGCGGGAGTGGGATACGCAGTATTTT. It codes for CSASKREWDTQYF.

The chain is built from TRBV20-1 and TRBJ2-5; 9 bases fit TRBD2. CDR1 DFQATT and CDR2 SNEGSKA come from the germline V gene (reference sequence). The V segment lost 1 base and the J segment 5 bases; nucleotides outside the gene matches: 11. This CDR3 is built from 16 residues. The CDR3 loop is CSARVFGGRAWETQYF. The CDR3 DNA follows: TGCAGTGCTAGAGTTTTTGGCGGGAGGGCCTGGGAGACCCAGTACTTC.

V usage is TRBV6-5 and J usage is TRBJ2-7; perhaps TRBD2 as D (6 bases). The germline V and J ends were trimmed by 0 bases and 1 base, with 13 bases remaining between them. The germline gives CDR1 MNHEY, CDR2 SVGAGI. The CDR3 covers 16 residues. The CDR3, as DNA: TGTGCCAGCAGTTACTCGAGTCAGGGAGGTTCCTACGAGCAGTACTTC. Protein: CASSYSSQGGSYEQYF.

The chain recombines TRBV12-3 or TRBV12-4 with TRBJ2-2; 7 nucleotides align to TRBD2. V lost 5 bases, J lost 7 bases, and 10 bases stayed unmatched. The CDR3 extends over 15 amino acids. The chain's CDR3 is CASSPGGVSGGELFF. The CDR3 region has the DNA TGTGCCAGCAGTCCTGGGGGGGTTAGTGGCGGGGAGCTGTTTTTT.

V gene TRBV12-3 or TRBV12-4 combines with J gene TRBJ2-1; D is perhaps TRBD1 (5 bases). This CDR3 is 12 amino acids long. The V end lost 5 bases, the J end lost 5 bases, and 7 bases lay between the germline ends. The CDR3, as DNA: TGTGCCAGCAGTCTCAGGGACAATGAGCAGTTCTTC. Translation: CASSLRDNEQFF.

The chain links TRBV4-1 to TRBJ2-4, with D perhaps TRBD1 or TRBD2 (5 bases each). The CDR3 is 18 amino acids. Germline V lookup: CDR1 MGHRA, CDR2 YSYEKL. V lost 4 bases and J lost 0, with 19 bases in between. The CDR3 reads CASSPRDETSLAKNIQYF. CDR3 coding DNA: TGCGCCAGCAGCCCGAGGGACGAAACAAGTCTAGCCAAAAACATTCAGTACTTC.

This clonotype is a singleton in its sample. V gene TRBV18 combines with J gene TRBJ2-3; the match to TRBD2 covers 9 bases. The CDR3 loop spans 16 amino acids. Germline CDR1 reads KGHSH; CDR2 reads LQKENI. V was clipped by 2 bases and J by 2 bases; unmatched bases: 5. CDR3 protein: CASSPTLAGFTDTQYF. The CDR3 DNA sequence: TGTGCCAGCTCACCAACCCTAGCGGGGTTCACAGATACGCAGTATTTT. Full variable domain (remainder filled in from reference TRBV18 and TRBJ2-3): NAGVMQNPRHLVRRRGQEARLRCSPMKGHSHVYWYRQLPEEGLKFMVYLQKENIIDESGMPKERFSAEFPKEGPSILRIQQVVRGDSAAYFCASSPTLAGFTDTQYFGPGTRLTVL.

The rearrangement uses TRBV19 and TRBJ1-5, with 8 bases matching TRBD1. Germline lookup yields CDR1 LNHDA and CDR2 SQIVND (reference sequence). Losses at the gene ends were 5 bases for V and 7 bases for J; bases not matched to a gene: 10. The CDR3 sequence is 15 residues long. CDR3 bases: TGTGCCAGTAGTGCCTCGACAGGGGATGGCCAGCCCCAGCATTTT. This gives the protein CASSASTGDGQPQHF.

J is TRBJ2-5 and V is TRBV19; D unclear. Trimming stripped 1 base from V and 2 bases from J, with 8 bases between. CDR3 size: 14 residues. Germline loops: CDR1 LNHDA, CDR2 SQIVND (reference sequence). CDR3 sequence (DNA): TGTGCCAGTAGTATAGGGGGAACACAAGAGACCCAGTACTTC. It is translated as CASSIGGTQETQYF. The whole variable domain, remainder taken from reference TRBV19 and TRBJ2-5, is DGGITQSPKYLFRKEGQNVTLSCEQNLNHDAMYWYRQDPGQGLRLIYYSQIVNDFQKGDIAEGYSVSREKKESFPLTVTSAQKNPTAFYLCASSIGGTQETQYFGPGTRLLVL.

The genes are TRBV2 and TRBJ2-5, with D possibly TRBD1 on 6 matching bases. Germline loops: CDR1 SNHLY, CDR2 FYNNEI. Trimming shortened V by 5 bases and J by 5 bases, and 15 bases separated the two germline ends. The length of the CDR3 is 14 residues. CDR3 DNA sequence: TGTGCCAGCAGTTTCCAGGGGTCCGCGGAGACCCAGTACTTC. Protein product: CASSFQGSAETQYF.

The chain is built from TRBV19 and TRBJ2-7, with 9 bases fitting TRBD1. V lost 7 bases, J lost 4 bases, and 8 bases stayed unmatched. CDR3 length: 14 amino acids. Germline CDR1 and CDR2: LNHDA and SQIVND (reference sequence). CDR3 nucleotide sequence: TGTGCCAGTACCCCGGACAGGGGTGGATACGAGCAGTACTTC. Amino acids: CASTPDRGGYEQYF.

This sequence joins TRBV2 and TRBJ2-7; TRBD2 might be the D (6 bases). The CDR3 length is 11 residues. The V gene's germline CDR1 is SNHLY and CDR2 FYNNEI. The V end lost 4 bases, the J end lost 9 bases, and 10 bases lay between the germline ends. CDR3 residues: CASSGGNGQYF. The CDR3, as DNA: TGTGCCAGCAGTGGCGGGAACGGGCAGTACTTC.

A single count supports this clonotype. The genes are TRBV11-2 and TRBJ2-3, with D perhaps TRBD1 (6 bases). V was clipped by 5 bases and J by 4 bases, with 13 bases between them. The germline V gene encodes CDR1 SGHAT and CDR2 FQNNGV. The CDR3 has 14 residues. The CDR3 spells CASSPGTTADTQYF. The CDR3 DNA sequence: TGTGCCAGCAGCCCGGGGACAACAGCAGATACGCAGTATTTT.

The DNA of the CDR3 is TGCGCCAGCAGCCTCGGGGGGGGGACTGTGTACAATGAGCAGTTCTTC. This translates into CASSLGGGTVYNEQFF. The chain carries TRBV4-1 and TRBJ2-1, with TRBD2 matching 8 bases. The J segment lost 4 bases and the V segment lost 4 bases, leaving 9 bases of the junction unmatched. CDR1 and CDR2 (germline): MGHRA, YSYEKL. The CDR3 covers 16 residues.